This T cell receptor (beta chain) comes out of a study of metastatic and nonmetastatic thyroid tumors. Study overall: For malignant and benign thyroid patients, tumor or nodule tissue and blood were the sources whose repertoires were compared. Broader study findings: Reports indicated that malignant thyroid tumors showed significantly higher TCR beta diversity than benign nodules did, in blood and tumor.

No treatment of any kind had been given to any patient before thyroid surgery. Note on this clone: What it recognizes is unknown. Germline and junction disagree at one end, which may indicate a read error.

The authors' processing: Using the CDR3 differences seen across clinicopathological groups, the authors built a distant-metastasis classifier for papillary thyroid cancer, which was meant to discriminate distant-metastatic patients. TCRdb reanalyzed the PCR reads via MiXCR. TCRdb, not the original authors, processed these V and J calls. Among approximately 15,000 clones listed, approximately 31% were seen once. The germline V gene encodes CDR1 LNHDA and CDR2 SQIVND (reference sequence). This CDR3 is built from 14 residues. This receptor was taken from a male donor with papillary thyroid cancer or a benign thyroid nodule (not recorded which). Some clones in this sample may be carry-over from other donors' samples. The sequenced sample was tumor tissue. The rearrangement links TRBV19 to TRBJ1-5, with D perhaps matching TRBD1 (6 bases). This CDR3 reads CASRLRQDNQRQLF. CDR3 nucleotides: TGTGCCAGTAGACTTAGACAGGACAATCAGCGCCAGCTTTTT.